This TCR beta chain emerged from a study of tumor and adjacent non-tumor tissue in lung cancer. Study outcomes and limitations: Tumor TCR diversity, when higher, was linked to shorter survival. In normal lung, the top 100 clones were significantly more dominant than in tumor. Tumor tissue had significantly higher TCR diversity than normal lung.

No cell sorting was done before RNA was extracted from the tissue. Distant lung tissue was collected more than 3 cm away from the tumor edge. Germline V gene sequence: CDR1 MDHEN, CDR2 SYDVKM. The CDR3 extends over 13 amino acids. In regard to this clonotype: Its antigen is unknown. The germline gene is not matched at one end of the junction; a read error may be the cause.

The library came from three nested PCR rounds adapted from ARM-PCR protocols. In TCRdb, the multiplex PCR reads were re-called with MiXCR into one record per CDR3 protein. The repertoire holds some 66,000 distinct CDR3 sequences, with over 60% as singletons. V and J are TRBV28 and TRBJ2-3, with a possible D match to TRBD2 (6 bases). This TCR came from a man in his 70s with non-small cell lung cancer. The sequencing sample was made of distant non-tumor lung tissue. CDR3 sequence reads: CASYGGSTDTHYF. CDR3 in DNA: TGTGCCAGCTATGGGGGGAGCACAGATACGCATTATTTT. The full variable domain, its missing parts supplied by reference TRBV28 and TRBJ2-3, is DVKVTQSSRYLVKRTGEKVFLECVQDMDHENMFWYRQDPGLGLRLIYFSYDVKMKEKGDIPEGYSVSREKKERFSLILESASTNQTSMYLCASYGGSTDTHYFGPGTRLTVL.